Below are 8 T cell receptor beta chains sequenced from a single sample in a study of vaccination effects on CD4 cells after COVID-19. Antigens of these TCRs are unknown. Sequencing used immunoSEQ multiplex PCR; TCRdb keeps in-frame clones, though not all of them. The data contain under 80,000 clones, 78% of them seen just once; the ten biggest clones take up more than 9%. Viral peptide pool expansion of antigen-specific CD4+ T cells preceded sequencing in the ViraFEST assay. Culture lasted roughly eleven days before CD4+ T cell isolation. Recipients of the vaccine had no prior SARS-CoV-2 infection and negative nucleocapsid antibodies. Sequenced here: CD4+ T cells from PBMCs cultured with SARS-CoV-2 spike peptides, sampled before COVID-19 vaccination. Source of these receptors: a human donor who received a COVID-19 vaccine.

The V call is TRBV4-2, the J call TRBJ1-3, with D possibly TRBD1 on 5 matching bases. The CDR3 has 15 residues. The V end lost 4 bases, the J end lost 3 bases, and 13 bases lay between the germline ends. Germline CDR1 reads LGHNA; CDR2 reads YNFKEQ. CDR3 amino acids: CASSPRGDLGNTIYF. The CDR3 region has the DNA TGTGCCAGCAGCCCGCGAGGGGATCTTGGAAACACCATATATTTT.

This clone was counted between two and nine times. This chain connects TRBV19 to TRBJ2-1; no clear D gene. The CDR3 sequence is 15 residues long. Germline CDR1 is LNHDA and CDR2 is SQIVND (reference sequence). V was pared by 3 bases and J by 0 bases, with 9 bases between. CDR3 region: CASSIQSSSYNEQFF. Here the CDR3 DNA reads TGTGCCAGTAGTATTCAGAGTAGCTCCTACAATGAGCAGTTCTTC. Together with reference TRBV19 and TRBJ2-1, the CDR3 gives the full variable domain: DGGITQSPKYLFRKEGQNVTLSCEQNLNHDAMYWYRQDPGQGLRLIYYSQIVNDFQKGDIAEGYSVSREKKESFPLTVTSAQKNPTAFYLCASSIQSSSYNEQFFGPGTRLTVL.

The chain employs TRBV2 and TRBJ1-3; D is uncertain. This CDR3 region has 13 residues. The germline CDR1 and CDR2 sequences are SNHLY and FYNNEI. V lost 5 bases to trimming and J lost 4 bases, with 9 bases between them. The CDR3 spells CASSRTVGNTIYF. As DNA, the CDR3 is TGTGCCAGCAGTCGGACGGTAGGAAACACCATATATTTT.

This chain connects TRBV28 to TRBJ1-2, with TRBD1 identical over 10 bases. The length of the CDR3 is 15 residues. Per the germline V gene, CDR1 is MDHEN and CDR2 is SYDVKM. V shed 5 bases, J shed 4 bases, and the junction held 7 bases outside the gene matches. In DNA form, the CDR3 reads TGTGCCAGCAGTCCGATCCGGGACAGGGGCTATGGCTACACCTTC. As protein: CASSPIRDRGYGYTF.

The V and J genes are TRBV28 and TRBJ2-3, with 16 bases identical to TRBD2. Germline V gene lookup returns CDR1 MDHEN and CDR2 SYDVKM. The CDR3 contains 19 residues. The trim removed 4 bases at V and 4 bases at J, leaving 11 bases unmatched. The CDR3 reads CASSSPGLAGGPSPDTQYF. DNA for the CDR3: TGTGCCAGCAGTTCTCCGGGACTAGCGGGGGGGCCATCCCCAGATACGCAGTATTTT.

The chain carries TRBV19 and TRBJ1-3, with 8 bases lining up with TRBD1. Germline V CDR1 and CDR2: LNHDA, SQIVND (reference sequence). V gave up 3 bases and J gave up 3 bases; unmatched junction bases: 1. The CDR3 runs 14 residues. This chain's CDR3 is CASSIRGLGNTIYF. The CDR3 nucleotides are TGTGCCAGTAGTATCAGGGGGCTTGGAAACACCATATATTTT. Supplemented by reference TRBV19 and TRBJ1-3, the full variable domain reads DGGITQSPKYLFRKEGQNVTLSCEQNLNHDAMYWYRQDPGQGLRLIYYSQIVNDFQKGDIAEGYSVSREKKESFPLTVTSAQKNPTAFYLCASSIRGLGNTIYFGEGSWLTVV.

The V call is TRBV21-1, the J call TRBJ2-7. TRBV21-1 is a listed pseudogene. This CDR3 region has 13 residues. The CDR3, as DNA: TGTGCCAGCAGCAAAGTGGGGGTCTACGAGCAGTACGTC. It codes for CASSKVGVYEQYV.

Only a few counts were recorded for this clone. The V gene is TRBV6-1, the J gene TRBJ1-2; D is possibly TRBD1 (5 bases). The V end was cut by 3 bases, the J end by 4 bases, with 9 bases between. The germline CDR1 and CDR2 sequences are MNHNS and SASEGT. The CDR3 has 13 residues. CDR3 residues: CASSDRQSYGYTF. DNA for the CDR3: TGTGCCAGCAGTGACCGACAGAGCTATGGCTACACCTTC.